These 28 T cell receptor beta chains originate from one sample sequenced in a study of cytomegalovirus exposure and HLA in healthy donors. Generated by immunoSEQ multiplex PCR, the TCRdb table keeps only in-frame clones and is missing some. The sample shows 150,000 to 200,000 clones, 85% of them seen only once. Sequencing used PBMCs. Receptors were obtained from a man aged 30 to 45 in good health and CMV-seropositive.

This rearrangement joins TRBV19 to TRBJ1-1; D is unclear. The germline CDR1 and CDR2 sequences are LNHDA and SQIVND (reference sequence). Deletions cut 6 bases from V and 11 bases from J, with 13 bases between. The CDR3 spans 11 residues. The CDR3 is CASSDYVRAFF. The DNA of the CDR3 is TGTGCCAGTAGCGACTATGTGAGGGCTTTCTTT.

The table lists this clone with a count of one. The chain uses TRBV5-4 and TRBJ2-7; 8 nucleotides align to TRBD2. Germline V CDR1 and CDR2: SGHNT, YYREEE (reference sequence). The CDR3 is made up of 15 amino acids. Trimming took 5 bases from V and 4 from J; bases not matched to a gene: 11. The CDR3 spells CASSGIGTRVYEQYF. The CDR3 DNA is TGTGCCAGCAGTGGAATCGGGACTAGAGTTTACGAGCAGTACTTC.

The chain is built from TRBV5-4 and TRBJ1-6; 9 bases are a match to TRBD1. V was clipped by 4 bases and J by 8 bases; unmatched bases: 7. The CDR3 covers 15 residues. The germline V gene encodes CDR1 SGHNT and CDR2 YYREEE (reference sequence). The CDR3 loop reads CASSAKQGAYSPLHF. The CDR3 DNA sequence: TGTGCCAGCAGCGCAAAACAGGGGGCTTATTCACCCCTCCACTTT. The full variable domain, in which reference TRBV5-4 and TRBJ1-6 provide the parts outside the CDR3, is ETGVTQSPTHLIKTRGQQVTLRCSSQSGHNTVSWYQQALGQGPQFIFQYYREEENGRGNFPPRFSGLQFPNYSSELNVNALELDDSALYLCASSAKQGAYSPLHFGNGTRLTVT.

The CDR3 reads CASSLFTGGNEKLFF. For the CDR3, the DNA is TGTGCCAGCAGCTTATTTACAGGTGGTAATGAAAAACTGTTTTTT. J is TRBJ1-4 and V is TRBV7-2, with a tentative D call TRBD1 (5 bases). CDR1 and CDR2 from the germline V gene are SGHTA and FQGNSA. There are 15 residues in the CDR3. With 2 bases removed from V and 4 bases from J, the gap between germline ends came to 11 bases.

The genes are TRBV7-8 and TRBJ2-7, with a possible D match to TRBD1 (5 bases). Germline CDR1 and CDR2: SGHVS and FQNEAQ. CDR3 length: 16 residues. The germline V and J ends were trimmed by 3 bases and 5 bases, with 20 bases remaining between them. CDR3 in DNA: TGTGCCAGCAGCTTTGCAGGGTTTCAACTGCTCAACGAGCAGTACTTC. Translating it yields CASSFAGFQLLNEQYF.

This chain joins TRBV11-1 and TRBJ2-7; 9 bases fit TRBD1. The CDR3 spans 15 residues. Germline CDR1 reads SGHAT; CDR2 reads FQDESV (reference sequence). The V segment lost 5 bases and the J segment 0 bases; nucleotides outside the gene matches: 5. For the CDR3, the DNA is TGTGCCAGCAGCCCCGGGACAGGGAGCTCCTACGAGCAGTACTTC. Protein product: CASSPGTGSSYEQYF.

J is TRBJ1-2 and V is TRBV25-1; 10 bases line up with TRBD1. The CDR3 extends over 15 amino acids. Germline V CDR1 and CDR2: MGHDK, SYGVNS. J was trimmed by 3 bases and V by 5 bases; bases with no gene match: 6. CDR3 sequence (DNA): TGTGCCAGCAGTAAACCGGGACAGGGGTACTATGGCTACACCTTC. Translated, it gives CASSKPGQGYYGYTF.

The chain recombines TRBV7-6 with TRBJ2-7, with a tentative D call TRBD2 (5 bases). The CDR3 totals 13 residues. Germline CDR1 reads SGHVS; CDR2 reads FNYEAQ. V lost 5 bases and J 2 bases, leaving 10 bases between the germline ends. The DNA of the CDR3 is TGTGCCAGCAGCCCCGGAGGTGCCTACGAGCAGTACTTC. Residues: CASSPGGAYEQYF.

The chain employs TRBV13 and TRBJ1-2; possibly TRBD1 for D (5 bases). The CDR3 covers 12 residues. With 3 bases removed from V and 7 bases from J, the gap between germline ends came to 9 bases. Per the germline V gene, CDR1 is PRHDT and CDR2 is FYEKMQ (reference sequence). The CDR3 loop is CASSFQGGGYTF. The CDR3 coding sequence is TGTGCCAGCAGCTTTCAGGGTGGTGGCTACACCTTC.

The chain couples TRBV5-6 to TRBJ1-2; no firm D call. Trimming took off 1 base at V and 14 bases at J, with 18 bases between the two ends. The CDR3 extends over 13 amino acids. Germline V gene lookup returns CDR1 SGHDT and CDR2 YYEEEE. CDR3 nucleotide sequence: TGTGCCAGCAGCTTGCAATCGTTGAACCCTCGGACCTTC. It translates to CASSLQSLNPRTF.

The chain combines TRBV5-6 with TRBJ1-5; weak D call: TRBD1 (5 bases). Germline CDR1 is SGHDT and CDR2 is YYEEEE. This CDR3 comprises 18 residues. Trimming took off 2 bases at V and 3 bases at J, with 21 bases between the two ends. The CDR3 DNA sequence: TGTGCCAGCAGCTTTTATCTATCTGGGGGGACTTTCAATCAGCCCCAGCATTTT. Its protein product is CASSFYLSGGTFNQPQHF.

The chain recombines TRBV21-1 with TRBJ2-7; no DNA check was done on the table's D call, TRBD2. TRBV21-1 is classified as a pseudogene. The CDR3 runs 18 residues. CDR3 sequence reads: CASSKWPLVLAGFYEQYF. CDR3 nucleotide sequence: TGTGCCAGCAGCAAATGGCCCCTGGTTCTAGCGGGGTTCTACGAGCAGTACTTC.

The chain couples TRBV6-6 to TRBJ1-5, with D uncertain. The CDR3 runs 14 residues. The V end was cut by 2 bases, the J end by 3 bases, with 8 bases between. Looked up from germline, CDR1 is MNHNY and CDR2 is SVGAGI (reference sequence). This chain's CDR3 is CASSYKGDNQPQHF. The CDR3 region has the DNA TGTGCCAGCAGTTACAAAGGAGACAATCAGCCCCAGCATTTT.

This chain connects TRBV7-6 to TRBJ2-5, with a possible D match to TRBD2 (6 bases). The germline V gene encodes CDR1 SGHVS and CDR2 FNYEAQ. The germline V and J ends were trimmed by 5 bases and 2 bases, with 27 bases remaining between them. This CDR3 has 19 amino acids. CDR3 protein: CASSHFPAGSRDQQETQYF. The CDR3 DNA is TGTGCCAGCAGCCACTTCCCGGCGGGGAGCAGGGACCAACAAGAGACCCAGTACTTC.

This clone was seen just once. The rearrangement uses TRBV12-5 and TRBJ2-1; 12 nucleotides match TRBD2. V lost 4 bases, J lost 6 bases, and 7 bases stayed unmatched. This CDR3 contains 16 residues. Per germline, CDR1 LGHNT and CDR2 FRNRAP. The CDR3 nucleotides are TGTGCTAGTGGTTCTCCTAGCGGGGGGGCCCTCAATGAGCAGTTCTTC. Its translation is CASGSPSGGALNEQFF.

The CDR3 sequence is CASSRQGAPEAFF. CDR3 in DNA: TGTGCCAGCAGTAGGCAGGGGGCACCTGAAGCTTTCTTT. The chain links TRBV6-6 to TRBJ1-1, with TRBD1 matching over 8 bases. V shed 5 bases and J 6 bases; nucleotides not matched to a gene: 5. The V gene's germline CDR1 is MNHNY and CDR2 SVGAGI (reference sequence). The CDR3 covers 13 residues.

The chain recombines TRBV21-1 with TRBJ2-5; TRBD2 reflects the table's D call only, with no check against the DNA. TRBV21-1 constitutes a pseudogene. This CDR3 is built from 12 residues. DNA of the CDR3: TGTGCCAGCAGCCGCACTGGAGAGACCCAGTACTTC. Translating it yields CASSRTGETQYF.

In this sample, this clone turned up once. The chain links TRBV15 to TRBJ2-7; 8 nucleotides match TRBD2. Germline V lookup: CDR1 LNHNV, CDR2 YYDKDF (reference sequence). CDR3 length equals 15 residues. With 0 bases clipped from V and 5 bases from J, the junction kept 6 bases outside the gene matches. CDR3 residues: CATSRDKRGSDEQYF. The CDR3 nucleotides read TGTGCCACCAGCAGAGATAAGCGGGGGAGCGACGAGCAGTACTTC.

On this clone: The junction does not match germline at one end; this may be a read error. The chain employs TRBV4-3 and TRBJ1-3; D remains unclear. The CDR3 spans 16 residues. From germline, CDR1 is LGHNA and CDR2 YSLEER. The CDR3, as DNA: TGCGCCAGCACCCAAACCCGGAGTGTTGGAGTGGACACCATATATTTT. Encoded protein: CASTQTRSVGVDTIYF.

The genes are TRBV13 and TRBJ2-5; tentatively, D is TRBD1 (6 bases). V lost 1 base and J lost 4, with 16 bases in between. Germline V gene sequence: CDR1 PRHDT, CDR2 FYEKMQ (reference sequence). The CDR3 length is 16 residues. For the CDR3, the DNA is TGTGCCAGCAGCTTAGCGGGCAGGGGAGATGGAGAGACCCAGTACTTC. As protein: CASSLAGRGDGETQYF.

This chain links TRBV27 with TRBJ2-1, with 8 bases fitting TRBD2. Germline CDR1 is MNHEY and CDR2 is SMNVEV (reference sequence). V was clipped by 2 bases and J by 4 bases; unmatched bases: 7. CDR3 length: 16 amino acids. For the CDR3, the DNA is TGTGCCAGCAGTTTAGCCGTTAGCGGGACTTACAATGAGCAGTTCTTC. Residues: CASSLAVSGTYNEQFF.

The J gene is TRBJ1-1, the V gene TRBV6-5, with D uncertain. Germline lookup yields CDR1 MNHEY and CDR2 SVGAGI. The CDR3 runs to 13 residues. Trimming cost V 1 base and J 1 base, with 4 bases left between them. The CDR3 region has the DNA TGTGCCAGCAGTTACTTCGGGAACACTGAAGCTTTCTTT. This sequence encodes CASSYFGNTEAFF.

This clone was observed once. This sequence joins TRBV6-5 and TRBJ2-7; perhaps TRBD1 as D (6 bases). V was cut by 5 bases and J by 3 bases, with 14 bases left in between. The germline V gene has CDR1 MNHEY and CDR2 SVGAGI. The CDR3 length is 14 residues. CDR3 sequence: CASSHRDIGYEQYF. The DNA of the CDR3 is TGTGCCAGCAGTCACAGGGACATAGGCTACGAGCAGTACTTC.

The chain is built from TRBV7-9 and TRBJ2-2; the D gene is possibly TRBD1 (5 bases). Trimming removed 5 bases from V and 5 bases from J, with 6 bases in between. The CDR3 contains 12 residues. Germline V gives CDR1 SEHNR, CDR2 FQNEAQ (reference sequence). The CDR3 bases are TGTGCCAGCAGCCAGGGAACCGGGGAGCTGTTTTTT. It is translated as CASSQGTGELFF. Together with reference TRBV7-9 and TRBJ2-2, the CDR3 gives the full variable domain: DTGVSQNPRHKITKRGQNVTFRCDPISEHNRLYWYRQTLGQGPEFLTYFQNEAQLEKSRLLSDRFSAERPKGSFSTLEIQRTEQGDSAMYLCASSQGTGELFFGEGSRLTVL.

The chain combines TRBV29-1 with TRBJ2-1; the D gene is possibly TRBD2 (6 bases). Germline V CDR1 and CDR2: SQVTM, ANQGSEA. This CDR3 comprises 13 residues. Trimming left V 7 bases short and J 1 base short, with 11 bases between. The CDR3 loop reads CSAEGTSYNEQFF. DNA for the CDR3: TGCAGCGCCGAGGGGACTTCCTACAATGAGCAGTTCTTC.

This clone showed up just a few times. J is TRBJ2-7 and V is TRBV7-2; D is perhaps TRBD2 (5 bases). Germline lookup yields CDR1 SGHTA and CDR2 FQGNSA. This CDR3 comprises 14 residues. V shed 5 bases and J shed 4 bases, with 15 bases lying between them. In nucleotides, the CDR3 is TGTGCCAGCAGCGACTCAGGTGGGAGATACGAGCAGTACTTC. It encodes CASSDSGGRYEQYF.

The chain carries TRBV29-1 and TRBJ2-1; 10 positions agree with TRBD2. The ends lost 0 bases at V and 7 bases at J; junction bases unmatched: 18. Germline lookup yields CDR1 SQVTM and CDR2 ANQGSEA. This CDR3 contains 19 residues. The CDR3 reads CSVEDPQGIRAGGLNEQFF. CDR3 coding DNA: TGCAGCGTTGAAGATCCACAGGGGATAAGAGCGGGGGGGCTGAATGAGCAGTTCTTC.

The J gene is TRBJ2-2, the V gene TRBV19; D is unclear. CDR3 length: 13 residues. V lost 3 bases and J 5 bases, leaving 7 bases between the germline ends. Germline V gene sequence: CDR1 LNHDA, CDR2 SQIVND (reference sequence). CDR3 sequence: CASSILGTGELFF. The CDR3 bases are TGTGCCAGTAGTATCCTCGGGACCGGGGAGCTGTTTTTT. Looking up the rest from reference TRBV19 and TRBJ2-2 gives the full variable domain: DGGITQSPKYLFRKEGQNVTLSCEQNLNHDAMYWYRQDPGQGLRLIYYSQIVNDFQKGDIAEGYSVSREKKESFPLTVTSAQKNPTAFYLCASSILGTGELFFGEGSRLTVL.